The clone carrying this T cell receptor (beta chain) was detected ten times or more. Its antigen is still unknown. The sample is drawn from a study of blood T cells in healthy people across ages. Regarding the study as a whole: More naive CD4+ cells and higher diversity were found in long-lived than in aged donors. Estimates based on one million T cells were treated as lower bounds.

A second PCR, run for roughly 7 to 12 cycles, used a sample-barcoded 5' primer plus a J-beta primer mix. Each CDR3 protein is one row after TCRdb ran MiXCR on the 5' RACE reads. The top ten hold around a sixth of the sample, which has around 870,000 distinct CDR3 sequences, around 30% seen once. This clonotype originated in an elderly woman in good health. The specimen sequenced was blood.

The chain's CDR3 is CASSGERSGRGAKNIQYF. In DNA form, the CDR3 reads TGTGCCAGCAGCGGCGAACGGTCAGGGAGAGGGGCCAAAAACATTCAGTACTTC. The chain couples TRBV9 to TRBJ2-4; the D call may be TRBD1 or TRBD2 (5 bases each). V was cut by 3 bases and J by 1 base, with 20 bases left in between. CDR1 is SGDLS, CDR2 YYNGEE, per germline. The CDR3 is 18 residues long.